This TCR beta chain was identified in a study of human T cells and chemical hapten exposure. As concerns this clonotype: Germline is not matched at one junction end, which may reflect a read error.

Indicated time point: patch test 3, about 24 weeks after DPC sensitization. Sample treatment: therapeutic diphenylcyclopropenone sensitization with weekly scalp DPC. The germline gives CDR1 SQVTM, CDR2 ANQGSEA. The CDR3 contains 12 residues. TCRdb recomputed calls from the RACE reads with MiXCR, one row per CDR3 protein. This table holds roughly 53,000 distinct CDR3 sequences, 9.9% found once. The source was whole blood, collected in connection with sensitization to the hapten diphenylcyclopropenone (DPC). The source of this sequence is a woman in her forties with alopecia areata. Some clones in this sample may be carry-over from other donors' samples. The chain recombines TRBV29-1 with TRBJ2-3; D uncertain. The CDR3 bases are TGCGGCGTCCTTGTGGACACAGATACGCAGTATTTT. This gives the protein CGVLVDTDTQYF.